The source of this T cell receptor beta chain is a study of T cells in Graves' hyperthyroidism and ophthalmopathy. The investigators amplified TCR beta CDR3 regions from RNA transcripts. A set of HTBI primers served as the primers for a first-round RT-PCR of the TCR CDR3. Using its own MiXCR run on the multiplex PCR reads, TCRdb lists one record per CDR3 protein. Of around 620,000 distinct CDR3 sequences detected, around 15% appear once; the ten largest clones hold less than 4.5%. Comments on this clonotype: Its cognate antigen is unknown. A much larger clone is a single base away; this may be a read error.

The CDR3 length is 12 residues. Study-level points and caveats: Ophthalmopathy, which appeared later, was predicted by the model a median 6.5 months before onset.

This receptor was identified in a woman aged 25 to 39 with Graves' hyperthyroidism. The chain couples TRBV12-3 or TRBV12-4 to TRBJ2-1, with D tentatively TRBD1 or TRBD2 (5 bases each). Sequencing was done on a sample of blood. For the CDR3, the DNA is TGTGCCAGCAAACAGGACTTCAATGAGCAGCTCTTC. This sequence encodes CASKQDFNEQLF.